Included here is one T cell receptor (beta chain) sequence, with context. The antigen remains unidentified. Other DNA sequences in the sample encode the same CDR3. The sample belongs to a study of cytomegalovirus exposure and HLA in healthy donors. Regarding the study as a whole: Indistinguishability led to the exclusion of some V segments, TRBV6-2 and TRBV6-3 included.

60 Vbeta and 13 Jbeta primers were used in PCR. Measured with immunoSEQ multiplex PCR; TCRdb has only the in-frame clones, and not every one. The sample has fewer than 250,000 clones, more than 60% seen once. The germline CDR1 and CDR2 sequences are SGHRS and YFSETQ. Germline trimming cut 2 bases from V and 5 bases from J; bases unmatched to any gene: 3. This CDR3 region has 14 residues. This receptor was identified in a woman between 25 and 40 years old in good health and CMV-seropositive. Sequenced sample: PBMCs. The chain uses TRBV5-1 and TRBJ2-5; 10 nucleotides match TRBD2. In DNA, the CDR3 is TGCGCCAGCAGCTTCGGACTAGCGGAGGAGACCCAGTACTTC. This translates into CASSFGLAEETQYF.